This T cell receptor beta chain emerged from a study of T-cell reconstitution after alpha-beta-depleted transplantation in children. Study-wide findings and caveats: In patients about two months after transplant, alpha-beta T cells reportedly arose from several hundred expanded graft clones. The study traced high day-60 TCRbeta diversity in some patients to surviving recipient T cells and thymic progenitors. T-cell counts and diversity at one year post-transplant came mainly from newly produced T cells.

Preparation of the TCRbeta library used unique molecular identifiers. TCRdb fed the PCR reads into MiXCR, producing one record per CDR3 protein. This sample has approximately 800,000 distinct CDR3 sequences, with around 17% found just once. This clonotype was found a few times. Its antigen is currently unknown. The material sequenced was PBMCs, mostly from graft donor cells, taken 360 days after TCRalphabeta/CD19-depleted stem cell transplant. The receptor's source is a male patient between 10 and 17 years old who had a stem cell transplant for acute lymphoblastic leukemia, so the T cells may come from the graft donor.

The CDR3 DNA reads as TGTGCCAGCAGCATCGGACTAGCGGGAGGCGGACAAGAGACCCAGTACTTC. This sequence encodes CASSIGLAGGGQETQYF. V gene TRBV9 combines with J gene TRBJ2-5, with 14 nucleotides matching TRBD2. With V trimmed by 4 bases and J by 2 bases, 7 bases remained unmatched. This CDR3 has 17 amino acids. Germline lookup yields CDR1 SGDLS and CDR2 YYNGEE.